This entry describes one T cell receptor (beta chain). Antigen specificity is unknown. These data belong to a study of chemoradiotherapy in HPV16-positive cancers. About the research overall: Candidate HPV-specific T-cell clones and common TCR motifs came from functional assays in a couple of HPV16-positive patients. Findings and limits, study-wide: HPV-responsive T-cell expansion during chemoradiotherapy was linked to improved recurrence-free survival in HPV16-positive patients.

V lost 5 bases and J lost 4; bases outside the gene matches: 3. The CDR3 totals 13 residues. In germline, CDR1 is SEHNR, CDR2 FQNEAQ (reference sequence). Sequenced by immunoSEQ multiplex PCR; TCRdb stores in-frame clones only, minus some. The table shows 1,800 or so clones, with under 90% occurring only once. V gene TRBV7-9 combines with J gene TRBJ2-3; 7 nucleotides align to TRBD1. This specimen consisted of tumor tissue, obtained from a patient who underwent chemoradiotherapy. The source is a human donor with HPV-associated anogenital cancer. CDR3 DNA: TGTGCCAGCAGCCCAAGGGGGCCAGATACGCAGTATTTT. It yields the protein CASSPRGPDTQYF. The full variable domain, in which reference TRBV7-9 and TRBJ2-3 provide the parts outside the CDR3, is DTGVSQNPRHKITKRGQNVTFRCDPISEHNRLYWYRQTLGQGPEFLTYFQNEAQLEKSRLLSDRFSAERPKGSFSTLEIQRTEQGDSAMYLCASSPRGPDTQYFGPGTRLTVL.